Listed below are T cell receptor beta chains from one sample, sequenced in a study of cytomegalovirus exposure and HLA in healthy donors. Only in-frame clones appear in the TCRdb table, and some are missing; sequencing was by immunoSEQ multiplex PCR. The sample includes about 120,000 clones, 70% to 80% of them seen just once. The specimen was PBMCs. Source of these receptors: a man aged 30 to 45 in good health and CMV-seropositive. Both conserved end residues are part of each CDR3. Fields, in order: clone size, V gene, J gene, D gene, CDR3 protein, CDR3 DNA. D genes are given only for firm matches. Size is stated for part of the rows, as once, few or many counts, or as a class when the clone is expanded.

size: .; V: TRBV4-2; J: TRBJ2-1; D: TRBD1; CDR3: CASSQAGTGAVVQFF; DNA: TGTGCCAGCAGCCAAGCCGGGACAGGGGCTGTAGTGCAGTTCTTC
size: .; V: TRBV5-8; J: TRBJ1-1; D: .; CDR3: CASSRGHRVGYTEAFF; DNA: TGTGCCAGCAGCCGGGGACACAGGGTGGGATACACTGAAGCTTTCTTT
size: .; V: TRBV2; J: TRBJ1-5; D: TRBD1; CDR3: CASSGTGEMRPQHF; DNA: TGTGCCAGTTCCGGGACAGGGGAAATGAGGCCCCAGCATTTT
size: .; V: TRBV7-2; J: TRBJ2-3; D: .; CDR3: CASSLGGGTHEYF; DNA: TGTGCCAGCAGCTTAGGGGGCGGAACCCATGAGTATTTT
size: few; V: TRBV21-1; J: TRBJ2-7; D: .; CDR3: CASSKIGTGTYEQYF; DNA: TGTGCCAGCAGCAAAATAGGGACAGGGACCTACGAGCAGTACTTC
size: .; V: TRBV7-2; J: TRBJ2-7; D: TRBD2; CDR3: CASRPGLAGYEQYF; DNA: TGTGCCAGCAGGCCGGGACTAGCGGGCTACGAGCAGTACTTC
size: .; V: TRBV5-1; J: TRBJ2-5; D: .; CDR3: CASSLEGRETQYF; DNA: TGCGCCAGCAGCTTGGAAGGGAGAGAGACCCAGTACTTC
size: .; V: TRBV27; J: TRBJ2-2; D: TRBD2; CDR3: CASRKLAGGDTGELFF; DNA: TGTGCCAGCAGAAAACTAGCGGGGGGGGACACCGGGGAGCTGTTTTTT
size: .; V: TRBV11-1; J: TRBJ1-1; D: .; CDR3: CASRPRTVVNGEAFF; DNA: TGTGCCAGCAGACCCAGGACAGTGGTAAACGGTGAAGCTTTCTTT
size: .; V: TRBV7-6; J: TRBJ2-7; D: .; CDR3: CASSYPPPERYPYEQYF; DNA: TGTGCCAGCAGCTACCCTCCCCCTGAACGGTACCCGTACGAGCAGTACTTC
size: .; V: TRBV7-2; J: TRBJ1-1; D: TRBD1; CDR3: CASSLGPGQGVFGDTEAFF; DNA: TGTGCCAGCAGCTTAGGACCGGGACAGGGGGTGTTTGGGGACACTGAAGCTTTCTTT
size: .; V: TRBV2; J: TRBJ2-5; D: TRBD2; CDR3: CASSGLAGVGETQYF; DNA: TGTGCCAGCAGCGGACTAGCGGGGGTAGGAGAGACCCAGTACTTC
size: few; V: TRBV29-1; J: TRBJ1-5; D: .; CDR3: CSAGGGNQPQHF; DNA: TGCAGCGCTGGCGGTGGCAATCAGCCCCAGCATTTT
size: .; V: TRBV7-6; J: TRBJ2-7; D: .; CDR3: CASSPPRSYEQYF; DNA: TGTGCCAGCAGCCCCCCGCGCTCCTACGAGCAGTACTTC
size: .; V: TRBV6-5; J: TRBJ2-7; D: TRBD2; CDR3: CASSQRLAGVSEQYF; DNA: TGTGCCAGCAGTCAGCGACTAGCGGGAGTATCCGAGCAGTACTTC
size: few; V: TRBV4-2; J: TRBJ1-4; D: .; CDR3: CASAIRQGGEKLFF; DNA: TGTGCCAGCGCGATCAGGCAGGGTGGGGAAAAACTGTTTTTT
size: .; V: TRBV7-2; J: TRBJ2-1; D: TRBD1; CDR3: CASSSDRGRGEQFF; DNA: TGTGCCAGCAGCTCGGACAGGGGGCGCGGGGAGCAGTTCTTC
size: .; V: TRBV19; J: TRBJ2-1; D: .; CDR3: CASSAWAGSYNEQFF; DNA: TGTGCCAGTAGTGCGTGGGCGGGATCCTACAATGAGCAGTTCTTC
size: .; V: TRBV18; J: TRBJ1-1; D: .; CDR3: CASSPAPGNTEAFF; DNA: TGTGCCAGCTCACCGGCTCCAGGGAACACTGAAGCTTTCTTT
size: .; V: TRBV6-1; J: TRBJ2-1; D: TRBD2; CDR3: CASSVLGTSRSYNEQFF; DNA: TGTGCCAGCAGTGTTCTCGGGACTAGCAGGTCCTACAATGAGCAGTTCTTC
size: few; V: TRBV7-6; J: TRBJ2-7; D: .; CDR3: CASSSSNSRLPAEQYF; DNA: TGTGCCAGCAGCTCCTCAAACAGCCGCCTCCCGGCCGAGCAGTACTTC
size: few; V: TRBV28; J: TRBJ2-7; D: .; CDR3: CASSFGPGDSIYEQYF; DNA: TGTGCCAGCAGTTTCGGTCCGGGGGACTCGATCTACGAGCAGTACTTC
size: few; V: TRBV28; J: TRBJ2-5; D: TRBD2; CDR3: CASRSAGGIGETQYF; DNA: TGTGCCAGCAGATCAGCGGGAGGGATAGGAGAGACCCAGTACTTC
size: .; V: TRBV9; J: TRBJ2-5; D: .; CDR3: CASSTAGSQETQYF; DNA: TGTGCCAGCAGCACGGCGGGGAGCCAAGAGACCCAGTACTTC
size: .; V: TRBV11-2; J: TRBJ1-1; D: .; CDR3: CASSLSRGSEAFF; DNA: TGTGCCAGCAGCTTAAGTAGGGGTTCTGAAGCTTTCTTT
size: .; V: TRBV25-1; J: TRBJ1-6; D: TRBD1; CDR3: CATRGTVNSPLHF; DNA: TGTGCCACCCGAGGGACAGTGAATTCACCCCTCCACTTT
size: .; V: TRBV7-8; J: TRBJ2-5; D: TRBD1; CDR3: CASSWTGNVAETQYF; DNA: TGTGCCAGCAGCTGGACAGGGAATGTGGCAGAGACCCAGTACTTC
size: .; V: TRBV15; J: TRBJ2-1; D: .; CDR3: CASRQWRNAYNEQFF; DNA: TGTGCCTCCCGGCAGTGGCGGAATGCCTACAATGAGCAGTTCTTC
size: .; V: TRBV7-8; J: TRBJ2-5; D: .; CDR3: CASSLGGRGEETQYF; DNA: TGTGCCAGCAGCTTAGGAGGCAGGGGAGAAGAGACCCAGTACTTC